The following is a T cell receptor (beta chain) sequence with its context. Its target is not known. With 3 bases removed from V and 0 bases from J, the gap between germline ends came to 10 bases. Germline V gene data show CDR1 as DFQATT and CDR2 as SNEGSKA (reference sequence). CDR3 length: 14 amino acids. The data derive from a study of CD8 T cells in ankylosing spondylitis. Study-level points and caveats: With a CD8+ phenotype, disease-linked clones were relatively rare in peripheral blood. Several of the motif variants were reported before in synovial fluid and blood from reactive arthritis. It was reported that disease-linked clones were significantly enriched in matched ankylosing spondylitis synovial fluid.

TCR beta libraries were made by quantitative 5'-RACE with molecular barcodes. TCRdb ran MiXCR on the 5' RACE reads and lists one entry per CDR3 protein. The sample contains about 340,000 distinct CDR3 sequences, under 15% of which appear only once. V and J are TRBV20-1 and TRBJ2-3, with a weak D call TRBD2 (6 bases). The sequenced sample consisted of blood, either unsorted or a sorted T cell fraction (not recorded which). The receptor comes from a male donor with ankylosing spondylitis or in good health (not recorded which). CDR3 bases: TGCAGTGCTAGTTTGCGGGATAGCACAGATACGCAGTATTTT. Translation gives CSASLRDSTDTQYF.